The 2 T cell receptor beta chains given below trace back to one sample, sequenced in a study of cytomegalovirus exposure and HLA in healthy donors. Use of 60 Vbeta and 13 Jbeta primers characterized the PCR. Repertoires were generated with immunoSEQ multiplex PCR, while TCRdb's copy carries only in-frame clones and drops some. This sample yields about 160,000 clones, of which around four fifths are seen a single time; 1.3% belongs to the top ten. Sequencing was performed on PBMCs. The source is a man aged 25 to 40 in good health and CMV-seronegative.

V and J are TRBV28 and TRBJ1-5; the D gene is possibly TRBD1 (6 bases). The CDR3 runs 14 residues. V lost 4 bases and J 7 bases, leaving 14 bases between the germline ends. The germline V gene has CDR1 MDHEN and CDR2 SYDVKM. This CDR3 is CASSSGQSKQPQHF. In DNA form, the CDR3 reads TGTGCCAGCAGTTCTGGACAGTCCAAACAGCCCCAGCATTTT.

The table lists this clone with a count of one. At one boundary the junction diverges from the germline segment, which might be a read error. Other nucleotide sequences from this sample produce the same CDR3. The chain has TRBV7-9 and TRBJ1-1; D gene unclear. CDR3 length equals 13 residues. Per germline, CDR1 SEHNR and CDR2 FQNEAQ (reference sequence). Written as DNA, the CDR3 is TGTGCCAGCAGCTTAGCCGGGAACACTGAGGCTTTCTTT. Residues: CASSLAGNTEAFF.